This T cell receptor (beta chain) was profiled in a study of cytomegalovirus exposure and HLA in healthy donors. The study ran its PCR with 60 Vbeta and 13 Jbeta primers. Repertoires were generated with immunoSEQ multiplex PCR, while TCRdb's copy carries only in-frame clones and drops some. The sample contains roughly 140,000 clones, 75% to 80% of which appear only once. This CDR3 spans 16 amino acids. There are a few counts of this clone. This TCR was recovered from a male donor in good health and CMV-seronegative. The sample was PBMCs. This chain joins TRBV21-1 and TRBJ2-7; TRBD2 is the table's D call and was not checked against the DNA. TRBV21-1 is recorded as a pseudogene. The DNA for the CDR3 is TGTGCCAGCAGCTCCCCCGGGGGGGACAAAACCTACGAGCAGTACTTC. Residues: CASSSPGGDKTYEQYF.